These T cell receptor beta chains were read from a single sample in a study of T cells after somatic rescue of genetic block. Method: immunoSEQ multiplex PCR; TCRdb's copy keeps in-frame clones and lacks some. The profile covers 12,000 or so clones, with roughly two thirds appearing a single time and about 20% taken by the ten largest. Sample: peripheral blood mononuclear cells (PBMCs). All receptors come from a boy younger than 18. The CDR3 runs from the conserved cysteine through the conserved F or W. Fields, in order: clone size, J gene, D gene, V gene, CDR3 length, CDR3 DNA, CDR3 protein. A D gene is named only where the DNA matches it firmly. The size entry is marked missing in some rows and otherwise reads once, few, many or a size class.

>.|TRBJ1-5|.|TRBV19|15
TGTGCCAGTAGTGGCCCGCGCTCCTACAATCAGCCCCAGCATTTT
CASSGPRSYNQPQHF
>.|TRBJ2-7|.|TRBV11-2|15
TGTGCCAGCAGCTTAGGAGGAGCCCCTTCATACGAGCAGTACTTC
CASSLGGAPSYEQYF
>.|TRBJ2-1|TRBD1|TRBV11-2|16
TGTGCCAGCAGCTTTCTCCGGGACAGGGACCACAATGAGCAGTTCTTC
CASSFLRDRDHNEQFF
>once|TRBJ2-2|TRBD1|TRBV7-4|17
TGTGCCAGCAGCTTAGCCATTCCGGGACAGGGTGCCCGGGAGCTGTTTTTT
CASSLAIPGQGARELFF
>.|TRBJ2-7|.|TRBV19|13
TGTGCCAGTAGTCAGACGGTTTCCTACGAGCAGTACTTC
CASSQTVSYEQYF
>.|TRBJ2-7|.|TRBV19|14
TGTGCCAGTAGTATACCGGGACACCTATACGAGCAGTACTTC
CASSIPGHLYEQYF
>.|TRBJ2-1|.|TRBV21-1|15
TGTGCCAGCAGCCGCCGAGGGGGCTCCTACAATGAGCAGTTCTTC
CASSRRGGSYNEQFF
>.|TRBJ2-5|.|TRBV19|17
TGTGCCAGTCAACCGACAGGGCGGAGGGGCCGTGGAGAGACCCAGTACTTC
CASQPTGRRGRGETQYF
>once|TRBJ1-3|.|TRBV5-1|13
TGCGCCAGCAGCTCCGACCAAAGGAACACCATATATTTT
CASSSDQRNTIYF
>.|TRBJ2-1|TRBD2|TRBV19|16
TGTGCCAGTAGTTCCTATACTAGCGGGGTCTACAATGAGCAGTTCTTC
CASSSYTSGVYNEQFF
>.|TRBJ2-5|.|TRBV7-8|12
TGTGCCAGCAGCTTACTTGCCGAGACCCAGTACTTC
CASSLLAETQYF
>once|TRBJ2-3|TRBD2|TRBV28|14
TGTGCCAGCAGTTTGAGCGGGACTCCAGATACGCAGTATTTT
CASSLSGTPDTQYF
>.|TRBJ2-5|TRBD1|TRBV5-4|16
TGTGCCAGCAGCTTCACGACAGGGGGAGGGCAAGAGACCCAGTACTTC
CASSFTTGGGQETQYF
>.|TRBJ2-2|.|TRBV12-5|17
TGTGCTAGTGGTTTGGTAGTAGGGACCGTAGCCACCGGGGAGCTGTTTTTT
CASGLVVGTVATGELFF
>.|TRBJ1-3|.|TRBV6-6|16
TGTGCCAGCAGTTGGGGAATTGGGGGGACTGGAAACACCATATATTTT
CASSWGIGGTGNTIYF
>.|TRBJ1-5|.|TRBV6-6|14
TGTGCCAGCAGTTACCTCAGGACAGATCAGCCCCAGCATTTT
CASSYLRTDQPQHF
>.|TRBJ2-5|.|TRBV7-7|15
TGTGCCAGCAGCTTAGCCCCGACAGGCGGGGAGACCCAGTACTTC
CASSLAPTGGETQYF
>.|TRBJ1-6|.|TRBV5-1|17
TGCGCCAGCAGCTCCCTCCCCATACAGGGCGGAAATTCACCCCTCCACTTT
CASSSLPIQGGNSPLHF
>once|TRBJ2-6|TRBD1|TRBV5-1|17
TGCGCCAGCAGCACGGGACAGGGGCTCTCTGGGGCCAACGTCCTGACTTTC
CASSTGQGLSGANVLTF
>few|TRBJ2-2|.|TRBV5-3|13
TGTGCCAGCAGCTTCTATATTACCGGGGAGCTGTTTTTT
CASSFYITGELFF
>.|TRBJ2-2|.|TRBV25-1|17
TGTGCCAGCAGTGCTCACCCCCACCCCTTAGTGGCCGGGGAGCTGTTTTTT
CASSAHPHPLVAGELFF
>.|TRBJ1-6|.|TRBV10-3|14
TGTGCCATCAGTGAAACAGGGTCCCATCCACCCCTCCACTTT
CAISETGSHPPLHF
>.|TRBJ1-3|.|TRBV5-1|14
TGCGCCAGCAGCAAGGTCAGCTCTGGAAACACCATATATTTT
CASSKVSSGNTIYF